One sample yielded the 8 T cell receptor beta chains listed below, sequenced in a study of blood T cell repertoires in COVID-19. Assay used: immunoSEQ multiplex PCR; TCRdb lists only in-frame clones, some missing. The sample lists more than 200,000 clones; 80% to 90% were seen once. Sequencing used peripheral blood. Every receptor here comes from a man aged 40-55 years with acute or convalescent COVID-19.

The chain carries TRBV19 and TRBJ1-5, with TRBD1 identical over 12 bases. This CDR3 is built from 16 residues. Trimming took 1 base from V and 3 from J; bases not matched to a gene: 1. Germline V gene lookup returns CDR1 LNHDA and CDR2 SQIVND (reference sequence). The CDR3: CASSIGGQGANQPQHF. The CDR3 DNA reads TGTGCCAGTAGTATAGGGGGACAGGGGGCCAATCAGCCCCAGCATTTT.

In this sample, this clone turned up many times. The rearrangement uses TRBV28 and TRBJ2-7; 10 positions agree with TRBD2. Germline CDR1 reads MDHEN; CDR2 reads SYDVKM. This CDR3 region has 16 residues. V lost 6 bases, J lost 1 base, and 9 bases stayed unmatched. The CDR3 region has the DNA TGTGCCAGCAGCGGACTCCTAGCGGGAGTATCCTACGAGCAGTACTTC. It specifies CASSGLLAGVSYEQYF.

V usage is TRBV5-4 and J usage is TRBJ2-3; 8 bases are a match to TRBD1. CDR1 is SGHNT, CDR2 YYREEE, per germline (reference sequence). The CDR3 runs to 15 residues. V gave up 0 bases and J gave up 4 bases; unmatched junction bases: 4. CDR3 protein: CASSLAGQGADTQYF. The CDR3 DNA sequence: TGTGCCAGCAGCTTGGCCGGACAGGGAGCAGATACGCAGTATTTT.

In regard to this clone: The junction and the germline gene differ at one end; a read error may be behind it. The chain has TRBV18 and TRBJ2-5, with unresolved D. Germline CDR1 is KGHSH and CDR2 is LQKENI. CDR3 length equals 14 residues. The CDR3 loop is CASSPLERLETQYF. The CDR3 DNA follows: TGTGCCAGCTCCCCACTGGAGCGACTAGAGACCCAGTACTTC.

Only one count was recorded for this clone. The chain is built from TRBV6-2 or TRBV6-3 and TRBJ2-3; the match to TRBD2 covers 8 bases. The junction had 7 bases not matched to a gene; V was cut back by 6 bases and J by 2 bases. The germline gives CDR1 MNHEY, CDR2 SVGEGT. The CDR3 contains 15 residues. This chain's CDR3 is CASSLAGVVTDTQYF. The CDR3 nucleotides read TGTGCCAGCAGCCTAGCGGGCGTTGTCACAGATACGCAGTATTTT.

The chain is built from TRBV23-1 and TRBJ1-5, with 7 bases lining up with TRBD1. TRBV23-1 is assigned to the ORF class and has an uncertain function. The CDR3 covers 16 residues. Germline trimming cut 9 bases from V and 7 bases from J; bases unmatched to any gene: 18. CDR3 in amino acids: CASHRGGQGDAQPQHF. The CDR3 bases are TGCGCCAGTCACCGAGGCGGGCAGGGGGATGCGCAGCCCCAGCATTTT.

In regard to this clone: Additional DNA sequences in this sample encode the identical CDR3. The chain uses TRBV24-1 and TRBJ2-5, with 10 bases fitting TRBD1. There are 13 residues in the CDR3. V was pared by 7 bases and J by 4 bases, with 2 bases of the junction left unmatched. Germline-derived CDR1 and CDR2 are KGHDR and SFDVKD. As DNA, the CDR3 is TGTGCCACCAGCCGGACAGGGGGAGAGACCCAGTACTTC. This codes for CATSRTGGETQYF.

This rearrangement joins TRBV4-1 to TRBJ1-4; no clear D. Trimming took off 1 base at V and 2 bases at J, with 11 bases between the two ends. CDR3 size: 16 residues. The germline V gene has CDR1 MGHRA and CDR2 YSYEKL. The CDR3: CASSQGTLGTNEKLFF. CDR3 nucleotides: TGCGCCAGCAGCCAAGGAACGCTCGGGACTAATGAAAAACTGTTTTTT.